These T cell receptor beta chains were read from a single sample in a study of T-cell memory formation after mild COVID-19. MiXCR was run by TCRdb on the 5' RACE reads, yielding one entry per CDR3 protein. Of hundreds of thousands of distinct CDR3 sequences in the sample, 18% are singletons; the top ten hold roughly an eighth. The sample taken for sequencing was PBMCs or a T cell subset sorted from them (not recorded which). All receptors come from an adult woman who had mild COVID-19 (a few samples of this study predate the infection). Cell type and time point are not known. The CDR3 runs from the conserved cysteine through the conserved F or W. Fields, in order: V gene, J gene, D gene, clone size, CDR3 protein, CDR3 DNA. The D gene is left open where the match is weak. Clone size appears in some rows only: once, few, many, or a class for an expanded clone.

v_call: TRBV7-9; j_call: TRBJ2-3; d_call: NA; clone_size: NA; cdr3_aa: CASSFGGLDTQYF; cdr3_nt: TGTGCCAGCAGCTTTGGGGGGCTAGATACGCAGTATTTT
v_call: TRBV3-1; j_call: TRBJ2-1; d_call: NA; clone_size: NA; cdr3_aa: CASSQDGRNEQFF; cdr3_nt: TGTGCCAGCAGCCAAGATGGTCGAAATGAGCAGTTCTTC
v_call: TRBV2; j_call: TRBJ2-4; d_call: NA; clone_size: few; cdr3_aa: CASSDLSGNIQYF; cdr3_nt: TGTGCCAGCAGTGATCTGTCGGGAAACATTCAGTACTTC
v_call: TRBV29-1; j_call: TRBJ1-4; d_call: NA; clone_size: NA; cdr3_aa: CSVPEGVLNEKLFF; cdr3_nt: TGCAGCGTTCCCGAGGGGGTCCTTAATGAAAAACTGTTTTTT
v_call: TRBV5-5; j_call: TRBJ1-6; d_call: NA; clone_size: NA; cdr3_aa: CASSLSQLANSPLHF; cdr3_nt: TGTGCCAGCAGCTTGTCGCAGTTGGCTAATTCACCCCTCCACTTT
v_call: TRBV27; j_call: TRBJ2-2; d_call: NA; clone_size: NA; cdr3_aa: CASSEGRRVGELFF; cdr3_nt: TGTGCCAGCAGTGAGGGCCGAAGGGTCGGGGAGCTGTTTTTT
v_call: TRBV6-5; j_call: TRBJ2-7; d_call: NA; clone_size: NA; cdr3_aa: CASGRTQPPYEQYF; cdr3_nt: TGTGCCAGCGGGCGGACTCAACCCCCCTACGAGCAGTACTTC
v_call: TRBV12-3/TRBV12-4; j_call: TRBJ1-5; d_call: NA; clone_size: NA; cdr3_aa: CASSLTWNQPQHF; cdr3_nt: TGTGCCAGCAGTTTGACCTGGAATCAGCCCCAGCATTTT
v_call: TRBV20-1; j_call: TRBJ1-1; d_call: NA; clone_size: few; cdr3_aa: CSARTGYAFF; cdr3_nt: TGCAGTGCTAGAACAGGGTATGCTTTCTTT
v_call: TRBV12-3/TRBV12-4; j_call: TRBJ1-5; d_call: NA; clone_size: many; cdr3_aa: CASSLGLGSNQPQHF; cdr3_nt: TGTGCCAGCAGTTTAGGCCTGGGATCGAATCAGCCCCAGCATTTT
v_call: TRBV18; j_call: TRBJ1-5; d_call: NA; clone_size: many; cdr3_aa: CASSPPGQSSNQPQHF; cdr3_nt: TGTGCCAGCTCACCACCTGGACAGTCGAGCAATCAGCCCCAGCATTTT
v_call: TRBV7-3; j_call: TRBJ2-1; d_call: TRBD2; clone_size: NA; cdr3_aa: CASSLAGVGANEQFF; cdr3_nt: TGTGCCAGCAGCTTAGCGGGAGTTGGGGCCAATGAGCAGTTCTTC
v_call: TRBV7-8; j_call: TRBJ2-5; d_call: NA; clone_size: NA; cdr3_aa: CASSSGMRETQYF; cdr3_nt: TGTGCCAGCAGCTCGGGAATGAGGGAGACCCAGTACTTC
v_call: TRBV5-1; j_call: TRBJ2-1; d_call: NA; clone_size: few; cdr3_aa: CASSPMDGYNEQFF; cdr3_nt: TGCGCCAGCAGCCCGATGGACGGGTACAATGAGCAGTTCTTC
v_call: TRBV12-3/TRBV12-4; j_call: TRBJ1-1; d_call: NA; clone_size: few; cdr3_aa: CASSLSMNTEAFF; cdr3_nt: TGTGCCAGCAGTCTTTCTATGAACACTGAAGCTTTCTTT
v_call: TRBV12-3/TRBV12-4; j_call: TRBJ2-3; d_call: NA; clone_size: many; cdr3_aa: CASSYQGLRTDTQYF; cdr3_nt: TGTGCCAGCAGTTACCAAGGACTTCGGACAGATACGCAGTATTTT
v_call: TRBV20-1; j_call: TRBJ1-5; d_call: TRBD1; clone_size: many; cdr3_aa: CSARDRGIGQPQHF; cdr3_nt: TGCAGTGCTAGGGACAGGGGGATAGGTCAGCCCCAGCATTTT
v_call: TRBV25-1; j_call: TRBJ2-7; d_call: NA; clone_size: few; cdr3_aa: CASSEWHIGVREQYF; cdr3_nt: TGTGCCAGCAGTGAATGGCACATCGGGGTCCGAGAGCAGTACTTC
v_call: TRBV4-3; j_call: TRBJ2-7; d_call: NA; clone_size: few; cdr3_aa: CASSQDTTGPRRNEQYF; cdr3_nt: TGCGCCAGCAGCCAAGATACTACGGGGCCACGCAGAAACGAGCAGTACTTC
v_call: TRBV5-1; j_call: TRBJ2-7; d_call: NA; clone_size: NA; cdr3_aa: CASSAGSGSYEEQYF; cdr3_nt: TGCGCCAGCAGCGCGGGGTCGGGAAGCTACGAGGAGCAGTACTTC
v_call: TRBV7-3; j_call: TRBJ2-2; d_call: NA; clone_size: NA; cdr3_aa: CASSSTGLNTGELFF; cdr3_nt: TGTGCCAGCAGCTCAACGGGATTGAACACCGGGGAGCTGTTTTTT
v_call: TRBV15; j_call: TRBJ2-1; d_call: TRBD1; clone_size: few; cdr3_aa: CATSRAAGQVAYNEQFF; cdr3_nt: TGTGCCACCAGCAGGGCTGCGGGACAGGTTGCCTACAATGAGCAGTTCTTC
v_call: TRBV6-2/TRBV6-3; j_call: TRBJ2-3; d_call: NA; clone_size: few; cdr3_aa: CASGAGSTQYF; cdr3_nt: TGTGCCAGCGGGGCCGGTTCTACGCAGTATTTT
v_call: TRBV12-3/TRBV12-4; j_call: TRBJ1-2; d_call: NA; clone_size: few; cdr3_aa: CASSYSGSNYGYTF; cdr3_nt: TGTGCCAGCAGTTATTCAGGGTCCAACTATGGCTACACCTTC